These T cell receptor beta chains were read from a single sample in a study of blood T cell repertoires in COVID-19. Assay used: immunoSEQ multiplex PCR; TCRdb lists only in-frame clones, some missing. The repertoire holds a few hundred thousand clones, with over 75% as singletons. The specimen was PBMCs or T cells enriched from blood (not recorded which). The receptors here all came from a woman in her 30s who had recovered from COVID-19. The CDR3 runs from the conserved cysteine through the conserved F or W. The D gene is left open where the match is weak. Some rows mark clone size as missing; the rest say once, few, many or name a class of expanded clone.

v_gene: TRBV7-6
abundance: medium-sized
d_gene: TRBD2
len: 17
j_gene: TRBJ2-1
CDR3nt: TGTGCCAGCAGCCCTACATTCGGCGGGAGTCCCTACAATGAGCAGTTCTTC
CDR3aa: CASSPTFGGSPYNEQFF

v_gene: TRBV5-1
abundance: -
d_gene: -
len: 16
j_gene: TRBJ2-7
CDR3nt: TGCGCCAGCAGCCCAGGGTACTCGCAAATATCCTACGAGCAGTACTTC
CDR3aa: CASSPGYSQISYEQYF

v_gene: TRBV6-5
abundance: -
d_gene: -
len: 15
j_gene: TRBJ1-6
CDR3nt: TGTGCCAGCAGTTACTCAGGGGCGCGAAATTCACCCCTCCACTTT
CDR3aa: CASSYSGARNSPLHF

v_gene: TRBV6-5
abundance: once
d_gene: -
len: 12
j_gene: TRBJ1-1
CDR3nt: TGTGCCAGCAGGCGGGAGGGTACTGAAGCTTTCTTT
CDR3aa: CASRREGTEAFF

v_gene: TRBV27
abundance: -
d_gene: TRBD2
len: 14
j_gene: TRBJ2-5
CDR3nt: TGTGCCAGCGGGGGACTAGCGGGAATGGAGACCCAGTACTTC
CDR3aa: CASGGLAGMETQYF

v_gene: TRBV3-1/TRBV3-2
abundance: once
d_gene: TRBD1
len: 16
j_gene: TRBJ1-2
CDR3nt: TGTGCCAGCAGCCAACCGGGACAGTTGCTTAACTATGGCTACACCTTC
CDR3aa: CASSQPGQLLNYGYTF

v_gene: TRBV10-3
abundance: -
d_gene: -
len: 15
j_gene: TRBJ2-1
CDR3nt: TGTGCCATCAGTGAAGAAAGAGGGGGGGATGACGGGCAGTTCTTC
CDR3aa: CAISEERGGDDGQFF

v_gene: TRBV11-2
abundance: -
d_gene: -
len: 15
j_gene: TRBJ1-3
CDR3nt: TGTGCCAGCAGCACTGAGGGCTCGATCGGAAACACCATATATTTT
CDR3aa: CASSTEGSIGNTIYF

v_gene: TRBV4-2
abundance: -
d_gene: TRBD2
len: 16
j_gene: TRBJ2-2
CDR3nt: TGTGCCAGCAGCCTAACTAGCGGGAACTATATCGGGGAGCTGTTTTTT
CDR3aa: CASSLTSGNYIGELFF

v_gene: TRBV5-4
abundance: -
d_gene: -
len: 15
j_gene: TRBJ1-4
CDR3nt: TGTGCCAGCAGCTTGGACGTTAGCAGCAATGAAAAACTGTTTTTT
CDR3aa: CASSLDVSSNEKLFF

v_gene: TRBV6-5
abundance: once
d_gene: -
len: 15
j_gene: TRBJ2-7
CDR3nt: TGTGCCAGCAGAAGGGGCCCGGCAGGCACCTACGAGCAGTACTTC
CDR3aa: CASRRGPAGTYEQYF

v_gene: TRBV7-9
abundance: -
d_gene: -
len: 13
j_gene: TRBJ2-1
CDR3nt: TGTGCCAGCAGTGAGGGAACCCACAATGAGCAGTTCTTC
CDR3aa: CASSEGTHNEQFF

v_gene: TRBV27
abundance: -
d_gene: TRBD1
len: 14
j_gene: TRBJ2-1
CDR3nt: TGTGCCAGCAGCCAACAGGGGGCCAACAATGAGCAGTTCTTC
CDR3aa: CASSQQGANNEQFF

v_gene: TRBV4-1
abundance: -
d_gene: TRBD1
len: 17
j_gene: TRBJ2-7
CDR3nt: TGCGCCAGCAGCCAAGATTCGACCGGGACAGGATCTGGCGAGCAGTACTTC
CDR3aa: CASSQDSTGTGSGEQYF

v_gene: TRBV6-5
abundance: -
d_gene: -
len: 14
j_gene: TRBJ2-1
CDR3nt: TGTGCCAGTTCGAGGACTATCACATCCAATGAGCAGTTCTTC
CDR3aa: CASSRTITSNEQFF

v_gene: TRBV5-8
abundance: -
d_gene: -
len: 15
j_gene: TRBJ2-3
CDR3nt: TGTGCCAGCAGCTTGGCTCGGGGGAGGACAGATACGCAGTATTTT
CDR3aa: CASSLARGRTDTQYF

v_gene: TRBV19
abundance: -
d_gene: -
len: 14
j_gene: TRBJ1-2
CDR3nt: TGTGCCAGTAGTATACGTTCCTTTAACTATGGCTACACCTTC
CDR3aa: CASSIRSFNYGYTF

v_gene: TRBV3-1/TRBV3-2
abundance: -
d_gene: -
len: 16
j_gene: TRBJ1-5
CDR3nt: TGTGCCAGCAGCCAGGAATCTACAGGGCGCAATCAGCCCCAGCATTTT
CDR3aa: CASSQESTGRNQPQHF

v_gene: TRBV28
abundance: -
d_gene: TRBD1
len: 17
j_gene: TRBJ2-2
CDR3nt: TGTGCCAGCAGTCTCCGGAAACAGGGACAGGGGGCCGGGGAGCTGTTTTTT
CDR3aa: CASSLRKQGQGAGELFF

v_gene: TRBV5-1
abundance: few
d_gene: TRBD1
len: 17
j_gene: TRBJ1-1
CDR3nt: TGCGCCAGCAGCTTCGGACAGGGGGGGACTTTCAACACTGAAGCTTTCTTT
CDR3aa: CASSFGQGGTFNTEAFF

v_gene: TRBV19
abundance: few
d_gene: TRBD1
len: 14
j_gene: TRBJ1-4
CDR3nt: TGTGCCAGTAGTCTGACAGGGGACAATGAAAAACTGTTTTTT
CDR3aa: CASSLTGDNEKLFF

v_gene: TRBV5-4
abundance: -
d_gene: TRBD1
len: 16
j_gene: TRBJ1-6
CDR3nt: TGTGCCAGCAGCCCGTCGGGACAGTGGAATAATTCACCCCTCCACTTT
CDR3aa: CASSPSGQWNNSPLHF

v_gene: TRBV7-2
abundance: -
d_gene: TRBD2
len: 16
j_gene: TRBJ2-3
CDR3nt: TGTGCCAGCAGCAAGACTAGCGGGGGGGCGCGAGATACGCAGTATTTT
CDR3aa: CASSKTSGGARDTQYF

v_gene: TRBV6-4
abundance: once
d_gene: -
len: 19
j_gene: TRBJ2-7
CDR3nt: TGTGCCAGCAGTGAAGTCGACAGGAACCTTTGTCTCAGCTCCTACGAGCAGTACTTC
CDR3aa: CASSEVDRNLCLSSYEQYF

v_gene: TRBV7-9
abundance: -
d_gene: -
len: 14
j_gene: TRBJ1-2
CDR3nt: TGTGCCAGCAGCTTAGGTTCGCAGGGGTATGGCTACACCTTC
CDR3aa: CASSLGSQGYGYTF

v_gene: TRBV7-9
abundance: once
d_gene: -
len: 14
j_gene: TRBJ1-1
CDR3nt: TGTGCCAGCAGCTTAGTGGTGGGGGGATTTGAAGCTTTCTTT
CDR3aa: CASSLVVGGFEAFF

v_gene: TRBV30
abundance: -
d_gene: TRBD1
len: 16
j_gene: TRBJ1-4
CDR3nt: TGTGCCTGGAGTCCGAACAGGGGAAGGCCCCTTGAAAAACTGTTTTTT
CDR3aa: CAWSPNRGRPLEKLFF

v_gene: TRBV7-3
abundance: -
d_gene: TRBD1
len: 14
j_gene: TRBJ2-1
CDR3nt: TGTGCCAGCAGTCCCGGGACAGGGTACATGGAGCAGTTCTTC
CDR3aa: CASSPGTGYMEQFF

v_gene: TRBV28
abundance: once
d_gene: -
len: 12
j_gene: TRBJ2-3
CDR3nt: TGTGCCAGCAGTCCCCACACAGATACGCAGTATTTT
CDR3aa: CASSPHTDTQYF

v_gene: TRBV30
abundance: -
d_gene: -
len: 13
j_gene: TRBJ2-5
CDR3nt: TGTGCCTGGAGTGCCATCAGGGAAGAGACCCAGTACTTC
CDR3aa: CAWSAIREETQYF

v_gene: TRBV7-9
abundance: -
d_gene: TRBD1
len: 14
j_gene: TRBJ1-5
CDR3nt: TGTGCCAGCAGCTTAGGACAGGGAGATCAGCCCCAGCATTTT
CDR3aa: CASSLGQGDQPQHF

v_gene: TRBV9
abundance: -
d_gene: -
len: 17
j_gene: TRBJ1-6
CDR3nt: TGTGCCAGCAGCGTAGGGGGGGGCGAGCTTGGGAGTTCACCCCTCCACTTT
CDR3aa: CASSVGGGELGSSPLHF

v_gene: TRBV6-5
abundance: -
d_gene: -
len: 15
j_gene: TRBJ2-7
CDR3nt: TGTGCCAGCAGTTACTCCGGCAGGGGAACCTACGAGCAGTACTTC
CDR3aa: CASSYSGRGTYEQYF

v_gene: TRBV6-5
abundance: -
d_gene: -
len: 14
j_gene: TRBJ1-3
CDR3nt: TGTGCCAGCAAGTTTACAGGAGCTGGAAACACCATATATTTT
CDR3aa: CASKFTGAGNTIYF

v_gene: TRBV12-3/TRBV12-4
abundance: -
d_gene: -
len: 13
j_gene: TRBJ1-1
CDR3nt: TGTGCCAGCAGTCTTTCAGGGGTAGAGATTGCTTTCTTT
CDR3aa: CASSLSGVEIAFF

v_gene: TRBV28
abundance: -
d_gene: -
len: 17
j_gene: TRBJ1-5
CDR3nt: TGTGCCAGCAGTCAAACGCACATCCGGGTCAAAAATCAGCCCCAGCATTTT
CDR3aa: CASSQTHIRVKNQPQHF